This T cell receptor (beta chain) is from a study of control samples from healthy donors and cancer patients. The V gene lost 4 bases and the J gene lost 6 bases, with 13 bases spanning the gap. This CDR3 comprises 14 residues. Germline V CDR1 and CDR2: LGHDT, YNNKEL (reference sequence). The data were produced by immunoSEQ multiplex PCR, yet TCRdb's version contains in-frame clones alone and is incomplete. The data contain 180,000 or so clones, just under 95% of them seen just once; the ten biggest clones take up 4.1%. The chain couples TRBV3-1 (or the pseudogene TRBV3-2) to TRBJ2-1; D unclear. This receptor was taken from a woman aged 60-75 years in good health. The sequenced sample consisted of blood. CDR3 DNA: TGTGCCAGCAGCCGCCGTGGAGCCGGCAATGAGCAGTTCTTC. Translated, it gives CASSRRGAGNEQFF.